These 23 T cell receptor beta chains share one sample of origin, sequenced in a study of T cells in Graves' hyperthyroidism and ophthalmopathy. Amplified regions were TCR beta CDR3 sequences from RNA transcripts. With the HTBI primer set, the TCR CDR3 went through a first round of RT-PCR. Via MiXCR, TCRdb re-called the multiplex PCR reads, giving one row per CDR3 protein. This table has about 420,000 distinct CDR3 sequences, approximately 13% appearing once. The sample comprised blood. Receptor source: a woman aged 18-29 years with Graves' hyperthyroidism.

This clonotype was seen ten or more times. This rearrangement joins TRBV6-2 or TRBV6-3 to TRBJ2-5; TRBD1 aligns across 11 bases. The CDR3 spans 15 residues. V lost 4 bases, J lost 5 bases, and 6 bases stayed unmatched. Germline lookup yields CDR1 MNHEY and CDR2 SVGEGT. The CDR3 spells CASSFRTGGLETQYF. The CDR3 nucleotides are TGTGCCAGCAGTTTCCGGACAGGGGGCTTGGAGACCCAGTACTTC.

This sequence joins TRBV19 and TRBJ1-2; no definite D call. The CDR3 is 13 residues long. The V end was cut by 6 bases, the J end by 3 bases, with 11 bases between. The germline V gene has CDR1 LNHDA and CDR2 SQIVND (reference sequence). The CDR3 reads CASRRAQDYGYTF. The CDR3 DNA sequence: TGTGCCAGTAGAAGGGCCCAAGACTATGGCTACACCTTC.

This clonotype was detected only a few times. This chain uses TRBV20-1 with TRBJ2-3; D might be TRBD1 (5 bases). Trimming removed 5 bases from V and 5 bases from J, with 11 bases in between. There are 12 residues in the CDR3. Germline V gives CDR1 DFQATT, CDR2 SNEGSKA (reference sequence). The CDR3 loop reads CSASPRGDTQYF. DNA of the CDR3: TGCAGTGCTTCACCAAGGGGAGATACGCAGTATTTT.

This clonotype was seen ten or more times. V is TRBV12-3 or TRBV12-4 and J is TRBJ2-5, with 7 bases lining up with TRBD2. The CDR3 spans 15 residues. V dropped 5 bases and J dropped 5; count of bases not matched to a gene: 11. The CDR3 loop reads CASSLALAGVETQYF. DNA of the CDR3: TGTGCCAGCAGTCTGGCTCTCGCGGGAGTGGAGACCCAGTACTTC.

This clonotype was seen ten or more times. The V and J genes are TRBV28 and TRBJ2-7; TRBD1 or TRBD2 may be the D gene (5 bases each). V was shortened by 3 bases and J by 0 bases, with 15 bases between the two germline ends. Germline V gene data show CDR1 as MDHEN and CDR2 as SYDVKM. This CDR3 comprises 16 residues. The CDR3 DNA reads as TGTGCCAGCAGTTTCCCCGGGACCCTAAGCTCCTACGAGCAGTACTTC. This encodes CASSFPGTLSSYEQYF.

This clonotype was counted many times. The chain has TRBV10-3 and TRBJ2-2, with 14 bases fitting TRBD2. Germline CDR1 reads ENHRY; CDR2 reads SYGVKD. CDR3 length equals 19 residues. V shed 5 bases, J shed 5 bases, and the junction held 13 bases outside the gene matches. CDR3 nucleotides: TGTGCCATCAGTCCCTTTTTGGCCGGGACTAGCGGGAGAACCGGGGAGCTGTTTTTT. This sequence encodes CAISPFLAGTSGRTGELFF.

This clonotype was detected ten times or more. The V and J genes are TRBV7-9 and TRBJ2-7; perhaps TRBD2 as D (5 bases). CDR1 and CDR2 (germline): SEHNR, FQNEAQ (reference sequence). With 1 base removed from V and 5 bases from J, the gap between germline ends came to 12 bases. There are 14 residues in the CDR3. The CDR3 bases are TGTGCCAGCAGCTTAGGGCTCTCGAGGGACGAGCAGTACTTC. It specifies CASSLGLSRDEQYF.

Ten or more counts support this clonotype. The chain has TRBV6-5 and TRBJ2-1, with TRBD2 identical over 8 bases. This CDR3 is built from 16 residues. CDR1 MNHEY and CDR2 SVGAGI come from the germline V gene. Losses at the gene ends were 0 bases for V and 7 bases for J; bases not matched to a gene: 8. The CDR3 DNA is TGTGCCAGCAGTTACTCGTCCGGGACTAGTACGAATGAGCAGTTCTTC. The encoded protein is CASSYSSGTSTNEQFF.

The chain uses TRBV19 and TRBJ2-1, with D perhaps matching TRBD1 (7 bases). V shed 3 bases and J shed 13 bases, with 16 bases lying between them. CDR1 and CDR2 from the germline V gene are LNHDA and SQIVND (reference sequence). CDR3 length: 13 amino acids. CDR3 residues: CASSIQGGFRQFF. In nucleotides, the CDR3 is TGTGCCAGTAGTATTCAGGGGGGATTCCGTCAGTTCTTC.

In this sample, this clonotype turned up many times. This rearrangement joins TRBV12-3 or TRBV12-4 to TRBJ1-6; 8 bases fit TRBD1. The CDR3 consists of 16 residues. V dropped 3 bases and J dropped 6; count of bases not matched to a gene: 7. In DNA, the CDR3 is TGTGCCAGCAGTTTCGGACAGGGCGTCGGTAATTCACCCCTCCACTTT. Translation: CASSFGQGVGNSPLHF.

This clonotype appeared many times. The rearrangement links TRBV28 to TRBJ1-1; TRBD1 matches at 9 bases. The ends lost 2 bases at V and 2 bases at J; junction bases unmatched: 6. The CDR3 runs 16 residues. Germline V lookup: CDR1 MDHEN, CDR2 SYDVKM. This CDR3 reads CASSLATGGFNTEAFF. The CDR3 DNA sequence: TGTGCCAGCAGTTTAGCCACAGGGGGCTTTAACACTGAAGCTTTCTTT. Full variable domain (rest looked up from reference TRBV28 and TRBJ1-1): DVKVTQSSRYLVKRTGEKVFLECVQDMDHENMFWYRQDPGLGLRLIYFSYDVKMKEKGDIPEGYSVSREKKERFSLILESASTNQTSMYLCASSLATGGFNTEAFFGQGTRLTVV.

V is TRBV27 and J is TRBJ2-3, with 7 bases identical to TRBD1. CDR3 size: 15 residues. Per germline, CDR1 MNHEY and CDR2 SMNVEV (reference sequence). The ends lost 8 bases at V and 2 bases at J; junction bases unmatched: 10. CDR3 sequence: CASANRGQFTDTQYF. CDR3 DNA sequence: TGTGCCAGCGCGAACCGGGGACAGTTCACAGATACGCAGTATTTT.

The chain carries TRBV7-2 and TRBJ1-5, with TRBD1 matching over 10 bases. The V segment lost 1 base and the J segment 0 bases; nucleotides outside the gene matches: 6. From germline, CDR1 is SGHTA and CDR2 FQGNSA. The CDR3 covers 18 residues. The CDR3 protein is CASSLDSTGGISNQPQHF. The CDR3 DNA follows: TGTGCCAGCAGCTTAGATTCGACAGGGGGCATTAGCAATCAGCCCCAGCATTTT.

This clonotype was seen ten or more times. This rearrangement joins TRBV11-3 to TRBJ1-1; D might be TRBD1 (5 bases). Germline CDR1 SGHNT, CDR2 YENEEA. The CDR3 covers 15 residues. Deletions cut 5 bases from V and 1 base from J, with 14 bases between. CDR3 sequence (DNA): TGTGCCAGCAGCCTGGGGGGAAGGGAGAACACTGAAGCTTTCTTT. This encodes CASSLGGRENTEAFF.

In this sample, this clonotype turned up many times. The chain has TRBV28 and TRBJ1-1, with 8 positions matching TRBD1. Trimming removed 6 bases from V and 10 bases from J; junction bases left unmatched: 13. CDR3 length equals 14 residues. Germline values: CDR1 MDHEN, CDR2 SYDVKM. Here the CDR3 reads CASSQASPTGAAFF. The CDR3 nucleotides are TGTGCCAGCAGCCAAGCTTCTCCGACAGGGGCAGCTTTCTTT.

The V gene is TRBV5-4, the J gene TRBJ1-1, with 7 bases fitting TRBD1. CDR3 length: 15 residues. The germline V gene encodes CDR1 SGHNT and CDR2 YYREEE (reference sequence). V trimming: 0 bases; J trimming: 1 base; junction bases outside the gene matches: 3. This chain's CDR3 is CASSLDRGSNTEAFF. CDR3 DNA: TGTGCCAGCAGCTTGGACAGGGGCTCGAACACTGAAGCTTTCTTT. Drawing the rest from reference TRBV5-4 and TRBJ1-1, the complete variable domain is ETGVTQSPTHLIKTRGQQVTLRCSSQSGHNTVSWYQQALGQGPQFIFQYYREEENGRGNFPPRFSGLQFPNYSSELNVNALELDDSALYLCASSLDRGSNTEAFFGQGTRLTVV.

The chain uses TRBV30 and TRBJ2-3, with 11 bases that match TRBD2. V trimming: 3 bases; J trimming: 4 bases; junction bases outside the gene matches: 18. Per germline, CDR1 GTSNPN and CDR2 SVGIG (reference sequence). The CDR3 totals 19 residues. CDR3 DNA sequence: TGTGCCTGGAGCAGGGGGACAGGGACGACTAGCGGGATTTCAGATACGCAGTATTTT. Protein product: CAWSRGTGTTSGISDTQYF. The full variable domain, completed using reference TRBV30 and TRBJ2-3, is SQTIHQWPATLVQPVGSPLSLECTVEGTSNPNLYWYRQAAGRGLQLLFYSVGIGQISSEVPQNLSASRPQDRQFILSSKKLLLSDSGFYLCAWSRGTGTTSGISDTQYFGPGTRLTVL.

V usage is TRBV6-5 and J usage is TRBJ2-7; 11 bases agree with TRBD1. The V gene's germline CDR1 is MNHEY and CDR2 SVGAGI. The J segment lost 4 bases and the V segment lost 6 bases, leaving 5 bases of the junction unmatched. The CDR3 is made up of 14 amino acids. The CDR3 nucleotides read TGTGCCAGCAGCTGGGGACAGGGGGATTACGAGCAGTACTTC. It encodes CASSWGQGDYEQYF.

This clonotype was detected many times. The chain uses TRBV7-3 and TRBJ2-1; no firm D call. This CDR3 comprises 14 residues. Germline V gives CDR1 SGHTA, CDR2 FQGTGA. V dropped 6 bases and J dropped 3 bases, with 12 bases sitting between them. CDR3 DNA: TGTGCCAGCAGTAGTGGCAACCTCTACAATGAGCAGTTCTTC. Translation gives CASSSGNLYNEQFF.

This clonotype was counted a few times. The chain couples TRBV6-1 to TRBJ1-2; 7 nucleotides line up with TRBD1. The V and J ends lost 5 bases and 2 bases, in that order; junction bases with no gene match: 5. This CDR3 has 14 amino acids. CDR1 is MNHNS, CDR2 SASEGT, per germline. CDR3 in DNA: TGTGCCAGCAGTCAATTGACAGGGAACTATGGCTACACCTTC. Translation gives CASSQLTGNYGYTF.

This clonotype came up many times. V and J are TRBV2 and TRBJ2-7; D possibly uses TRBD1 or TRBD2 (5 bases each). Germline lookup yields CDR1 SNHLY and CDR2 FYNNEI. Trimming left V 7 bases short and J 4 bases short, with 14 bases between. The CDR3 sequence is 13 residues long. The CDR3 spells CASNRDGPYEQYF. The DNA of the CDR3 is TGTGCCAGCAATCGGGACGGCCCATACGAGCAGTACTTC.

In this sample, this clonotype turned up many times. The chain uses TRBV6-1 and TRBJ2-3; 12 positions match TRBD2. This CDR3 contains 16 residues. Germline V gives CDR1 MNHNS, CDR2 SASEGT. V dropped 5 bases and J dropped 0; count of bases not matched to a gene: 3. CDR3 DNA: TGTGCCAGCAGTCCTAGCGGGAGGGTGAGCACAGATACGCAGTATTTT. This gives the protein CASSPSGRVSTDTQYF.

This clonotype was detected ten times or more. The genes are TRBV12-5 and TRBJ2-3, with D maybe TRBD2 (7 bases). V was pared by 6 bases and J by 3 bases, with 16 bases between. CDR1 and CDR2 from the germline V gene are LGHNT and FRNRAP. The CDR3 is 15 amino acids. The CDR3, as DNA: TGTGCTAGTGGCTCAACAGGGAGGGGGACAGATACGCAGTATTTT. It encodes CASGSTGRGTDTQYF. The entire variable domain, with the rest obtained from reference TRBV12-5 and TRBJ2-3, is as follows: DARVTQTPRHKVTEMGQEVTMRCQPILGHNTVFWYRQTMMQGLELLAYFRNRAPLDDSGMPKDRFSAEMPDATLATLKIQPSEPRDSAVYFCASGSTGRGTDTQYFGPGTRLTVL.